This entry concerns a single T cell receptor (beta chain). The antigen is not known. TEMRA cells were FACS-enriched, and CD8+ and CD4+ T cells were isolated negatively. The sample belongs to a study of CD8 T cells in Susac syndrome. Random hexamers were used to reverse transcribe 0.5 to 1 ug of RNA. Amplification of TCR beta CDR3 by immunoSEQ multiplex PCR spanned 54 Vbeta and 13 Jbeta. From the immunoSEQ multiplex PCR reads, TCRdb called clonotypes with MiXCR, one entry per CDR3 protein. The table includes 200,000 or so distinct CDR3 sequences, roughly 92% detected once. Study observations and caveats: The study acknowledged a relatively small number of individuals in its TCR sequencing and HLA analysis.

This TCR was sampled from a human donor with multiple sclerosis. Sequenced: CD8+ T cells from PBMCs.

The CDR3 DNA follows: TGTGCCAGCAGCTCCACCGGGACAGAGGACTATGGCTACACCTTC. Translated, it gives CASSSTGTEDYGYTF. This rearrangement joins TRBV7-9 to TRBJ1-2, with 7 bases lining up with TRBD1. CDR1 and CDR2 from the germline V gene are SEHNR and FQNEAQ (reference sequence). The V and J ends lost 4 bases and 3 bases, in that order; junction bases with no gene match: 8. The CDR3 runs 15 residues.